Sequencing of this T cell receptor beta chain was carried out in a study of response to subunit inactivated influenza vaccine. General observations from the study: Each seasonal influenza vaccination, the authors suggested, recruits few new T cells.

As for this clonotype: No antigen is known for it.

The ends were cut back, 6 bases at V and 5 bases at J, with 13 bases in the middle. The CDR3 sequence is 13 residues long. CDR1 MDHEN and CDR2 SYDVKM come from the germline V gene. TCRdb recomputed calls from the RT-PCR reads with MiXCR, one row per CDR3 protein. Of some 850,000 distinct CDR3 sequences in the sample, 18% were seen once. The sequence came from a man aged 50-60 years who received an inactivated influenza vaccine. The input for sequencing was PBMCs from blood, taken 4 to 6 days after vaccination. The genes are TRBV28 and TRBJ2-5, with D perhaps given as TRBD1 or TRBD2 (5 bases each). The CDR3 DNA reads as TGTGCCAGCAGCCACGGGACCCGGGAGACCCAGTACTTC. Translation gives CASSHGTRETQYF.